This entry lists 29 T cell receptor beta chains sequenced from one sample in a study of control samples from healthy donors and cancer patients. Measured with immunoSEQ multiplex PCR; TCRdb has only the in-frame clones, and not every one. The table includes 150,000 to 200,000 clones, almost 90% detected once. The sequenced sample was blood. The origin of the receptors is a young man in good health.

The V call is TRBV6-6, the J call TRBJ1-2; 8 nucleotides match TRBD1. This CDR3 has 15 residues. V trimming: 6 bases; J trimming: 8 bases; junction bases outside the gene matches: 14. Germline values: CDR1 MNHNY, CDR2 SVGAGI (reference sequence). The CDR3 loop is CASRSQGARKVGYTF. CDR3 nucleotide sequence: TGTGCCAGCAGATCGCAGGGGGCAAGAAAAGTGGGCTACACCTTC.

The V and J genes are TRBV18 and TRBJ2-3; D may be TRBD1 or TRBD2 (5 bases each). Trimming took 2 bases from V and 6 from J, leaving 12 bases between them. The CDR3 consists of 14 residues. In germline, CDR1 is KGHSH, CDR2 LQKENI. This chain's CDR3 is CASSPLRWGDTQYF. The CDR3 DNA is TGTGCCAGCTCACCATTAAGATGGGGGGATACGCAGTATTTT.

This clone was recorded once. For the CDR3, the DNA is TGTGCCAGCAGTCCCGGGACAGATAATCAGCCCCAGCATTTT. Translation gives CASSPGTDNQPQHF. The chain couples TRBV5-5 to TRBJ1-5, with 7 positions matching TRBD1. Germline CDR1 SGHKS, CDR2 YYEKEE (reference sequence). CDR3 size: 14 residues. Trimming cost V 5 bases and J 4 bases; bases outside gene matches: 6.

The chain links TRBV4-1 to TRBJ1-2, with D maybe TRBD1 (6 bases). V lost 0 bases, J lost 4 bases, and 18 bases lay in between. Germline CDR1 reads MGHRA; CDR2 reads YSYEKL. The length of the CDR3 is 17 residues. CDR3: CASSQDFYGGGPYGYTF. CDR3 coding DNA: TGCGCCAGCAGCCAAGACTTTTATGGAGGGGGTCCCTATGGCTACACCTTC.

The rearrangement joins TRBV28 to TRBJ2-2; TRBD1 agrees at 9 bases. CDR1 MDHEN and CDR2 SYDVKM come from the germline V gene. This CDR3 region has 16 residues. The ends lost 8 bases at V and 5 bases at J; junction bases unmatched: 12. The CDR3: CASPNPGQGQTGELFF. The CDR3, as DNA: TGTGCCAGCCCTAATCCGGGACAGGGTCAAACCGGGGAGCTGTTTTTT.

The CDR3 DNA is TGTGCCAGCAGTTTGAGCGGGGGGGCGGGAAATGAGCAGTTCTTC. Translation: CASSLSGGAGNEQFF. The V and J genes are TRBV27 and TRBJ2-1, with 10 bases lining up with TRBD2. The CDR3 runs to 15 residues. Per the germline V gene, CDR1 is MNHEY and CDR2 is SMNVEV (reference sequence). Unmatched junction bases numbered 6, after V lost 3 bases and J lost 7 bases.

The chain joins TRBV4-3 to TRBJ2-7; D remains unclear. This CDR3 has 15 amino acids. The ends were cut back, 0 bases at V and 5 bases at J, with 14 bases in the middle. The germline V gene encodes CDR1 LGHNA and CDR2 YSLEER. For the CDR3, the DNA is TGCGCCAGCAGCCAAGAGCAAGGATTTCCCCACGAGCAGTACTTC. It is translated as CASSQEQGFPHEQYF.

This clone was recorded once. This chain connects TRBV6-5 to TRBJ1-1; 7 bases match TRBD1. In germline, CDR1 is MNHEY, CDR2 SVGAGI. V was pared by 5 bases and J by 5 bases, with 8 bases of the junction left unmatched. This CDR3 is built from 14 residues. The CDR3 spells CASSRRDSRTEAFF. The CDR3 DNA follows: TGTGCCAGCAGTAGGAGGGACAGCCGAACTGAAGCTTTCTTT.

The V call is TRBV7-8, the J call TRBJ1-2; 11 nucleotides align to TRBD1. In germline, CDR1 is SGHVS, CDR2 FQNEAQ. J was trimmed by 2 bases and V by 3 bases; bases with no gene match: 8. CDR3 length: 17 residues. Here the CDR3 reads CASSFATGTGGNYGYTF. The CDR3 region has the DNA TGTGCCAGCAGCTTCGCGACCGGGACAGGGGGAAACTATGGCTACACCTTC.

The V call is TRBV7-6, the J call TRBJ1-4; D remains ambiguous. V lost 0 bases to trimming and J lost 3 bases, with 8 bases between them. The germline CDR1 and CDR2 sequences are SGHVS and FNYEAQ. The length of the CDR3 is 15 residues. The CDR3 protein is CASSLARDSNEKLFF. The DNA of the CDR3 is TGTGCCAGCAGCTTAGCGCGGGATTCTAATGAAAAACTGTTTTTT. Full variable domain (missing parts from reference TRBV7-6 and TRBJ1-4): GAGVSQSPRYKVTKRGQDVALRCDPISGHVSLYWYRQALGQGPEFLTYFNYEAQQDKSGLPNDRFSAERPEGSISTLTIQRTEQRDSAMYRCASSLARDSNEKLFFGSGTQLSVL.

This chain joins TRBV12-3 or TRBV12-4 and TRBJ2-7; weak D call: TRBD1 (5 bases). V was shortened by 2 bases and J by 4 bases, with 6 bases between the two germline ends. This CDR3 region has 12 residues. CDR3 residues: CASSLRGYEQYF. The DNA of the CDR3 is TGTGCCAGCAGTTTAAGGGGATACGAGCAGTACTTC.

J is TRBJ2-3 and V is TRBV5-1, with 8 bases fitting TRBD1. With V trimmed by 1 base and J by 3 bases, 4 bases remained unmatched. The germline CDR1 and CDR2 sequences are SGHRS and YFSETQ. The CDR3 runs to 15 residues. The CDR3 protein is CASSLRQGATDTQYF. CDR3 DNA: TGCGCCAGCAGCTTGCGGCAGGGGGCAACAGATACGCAGTATTTT.

This chain joins TRBV7-6 and TRBJ2-1; no firm D call. CDR3 length equals 12 residues. The germline V gene encodes CDR1 SGHVS and CDR2 FNYEAQ. Trimming left V 1 base short and J 8 bases short, with 6 bases between. As DNA, the CDR3 is TGTGCCAGCAGCTTAGTTGCGGATGAGCAGTTCTTC. It specifies CASSLVADEQFF.

Only one count was recorded for this clone. The chain is built from TRBV28 and TRBJ2-5, with D possibly being TRBD1 or TRBD2 (6 bases each). The V gene's germline CDR1 is MDHEN and CDR2 SYDVKM. Trimming removed 3 bases at V and 2 bases at J, with 13 bases between. This CDR3 contains 15 residues. In nucleotides, the CDR3 is TGTGCCAGCAGTTTGGACAGCGGGTCTCAAGAGACCCAGTACTTC. Translation gives CASSLDSGSQETQYF.

The chain is built from TRBV5-4 and TRBJ2-6, with D maybe TRBD1 (6 bases). Germline V lookup: CDR1 SGHNT, CDR2 YYREEE (reference sequence). The ends were cut back, 1 base at V and 2 bases at J, with 10 bases in the middle. The CDR3 contains 16 residues. The CDR3 bases are TGTGCCAGCAGCTTGAAAACAGGGACTGGGGCCAACGTCCTGACTTTC. Translating it yields CASSLKTGTGANVLTF.

The rearrangement links TRBV30 to TRBJ2-2; D gene ambiguous. Germline lookup yields CDR1 GTSNPN and CDR2 SVGIG (reference sequence). Deletions cut 7 bases from V and 6 bases from J, with 12 bases between. The CDR3 loop spans 12 amino acids. The CDR3 DNA follows: TGTGCCTCTCCCTCCGTGGCCGGGGAGCTGTTTTTT. Translating it yields CASPSVAGELFF.

The V gene is TRBV19, the J gene TRBJ1-4; 7 bases are shared with TRBD1. The germline V gene encodes CDR1 LNHDA and CDR2 SQIVND (reference sequence). This CDR3 is built from 13 residues. Trimming at V came to 6 bases and at J to 7 bases, leaving 5 bases not matched to a gene. CDR3 sequence: CASSTDRVEKLFF. The CDR3 DNA reads as TGTGCCAGTAGCACCGACAGGGTTGAAAAACTGTTTTTT.

The chain joins TRBV5-1 to TRBJ1-2; 7 bases agree with TRBD1. Germline V gene sequence: CDR1 SGHRS, CDR2 YFSETQ. V gave up 0 bases and J gave up 4 bases; unmatched junction bases: 0. The CDR3 extends over 13 amino acids. The CDR3 DNA sequence: TGCGCCAGCAGCTTGGGGACAGGCTATGGCTACACCTTC. Translating it yields CASSLGTGYGYTF.

This chain connects TRBV14 to TRBJ1-1, with 11 bases identical to TRBD1. The ends lost 3 bases at V and 12 bases at J; junction bases unmatched: 12. The CDR3 loop spans 15 amino acids. The germline gives CDR1 SGHDN, CDR2 FVKESK. The CDR3 region has the DNA TGTGCCAGCAGCCAGACACGAACCGGGACAGGGGGACCTTTCTTT. This sequence encodes CASSQTRTGTGGPFF.

The table lists this clone with a count of one. V and J are TRBV11-2 and TRBJ1-2; perhaps TRBD1 as D (6 bases). This CDR3 has 14 amino acids. The V gene lost 1 base and the J gene lost 4 bases, with 10 bases spanning the gap. Germline V gene lookup returns CDR1 SGHAT and CDR2 FQNNGV. Written as DNA, the CDR3 is TGTGCCAGCAGCTTAGTAGGGGGGATCTATGGCTACACCTTC. This codes for CASSLVGGIYGYTF.

The chain links TRBV28 to TRBJ2-7, with D possibly matching TRBD1 (5 bases). V lost 8 bases to trimming and J lost 3 bases, with 14 bases between them. This CDR3 contains 13 residues. CDR1 MDHEN and CDR2 SYDVKM come from the germline V gene. Here the CDR3 reads CASARTGFYEQYF. CDR3 coding DNA: TGTGCCAGCGCCCGAACAGGCTTCTACGAGCAGTACTTC.

This rearrangement joins TRBV5-1 to TRBJ1-2; D is possibly TRBD1 (5 bases). Germline V gene lookup returns CDR1 SGHRS and CDR2 YFSETQ. Trimming removed 4 bases at V and 0 bases at J, with 16 bases between. The CDR3 loop spans 16 amino acids. The CDR3 spells CASSAHLGASNYGYTF. The CDR3 nucleotides are TGCGCCAGCAGCGCACATTTAGGGGCATCTAACTATGGCTACACCTTC.

This clone has ten or more counts. The V gene is TRBV9, the J gene TRBJ2-1, with a possible D match to TRBD1 (5 bases). Germline V lookup: CDR1 SGDLS, CDR2 YYNGEE. The V gene lost 0 bases and the J gene lost 6 bases, with 13 bases spanning the gap. CDR3 length: 15 amino acids. The CDR3 bases are TGTGCCAGCAGCGTAGGGCCTATTAGGGGCAATGAGCAGTTCTTC. It encodes CASSVGPIRGNEQFF.

The chain employs TRBV2 and TRBJ2-7; the match to TRBD1 covers 7 bases. This CDR3 region has 15 residues. Losses at the gene ends were 8 bases for V and 0 bases for J; bases not matched to a gene: 10. CDR1 is SNHLY, CDR2 FYNNEI, per germline. DNA for the CDR3: TGTGCCAGCTCCGAGTCAGGGGACAGCTCCTACGAGCAGTACTTC. Encoded protein: CASSESGDSSYEQYF.

This clone was counted a few times. The genes are TRBV10-3 and TRBJ2-7; 7 bases are a match to TRBD1. Looked up from germline, CDR1 is ENHRY and CDR2 is SYGVKD. The CDR3 has 13 residues. V was clipped by 2 bases and J by 6 bases; unmatched bases: 4. CDR3 amino acids: CAISEERDSEQYF. The CDR3 nucleotides read TGTGCCATCAGTGAGGAACGGGACAGCGAGCAGTACTTC.

This clone was observed a few times. V is TRBV7-8 and J is TRBJ2-7; the match to TRBD1 covers 9 bases. Germline CDR1 is SGHVS and CDR2 is FQNEAQ. CDR3 size: 17 residues. With V trimmed by 1 base and J by 4 bases, 11 bases remained unmatched. Written as DNA, the CDR3 is TGTGCCAGCAGCTTAGAAGGTTGGGGACAGGGTGTATACGAGCAGTACTTC. As protein: CASSLEGWGQGVYEQYF.

The chain uses TRBV5-1 and TRBJ2-7; the match to TRBD1 covers 8 bases. V lost 4 bases, J lost 1 base, and 10 bases stayed unmatched. The CDR3 sequence is 16 residues long. Germline loops: CDR1 SGHRS, CDR2 YFSETQ. The CDR3 here is CASSPLTGGISYEQYF. The CDR3 DNA reads as TGCGCCAGCAGCCCACTCACAGGGGGAATTTCCTACGAGCAGTACTTC.

The genes are TRBV9 and TRBJ2-2; D not certain. The germline gives CDR1 SGDLS, CDR2 YYNGEE. Between the trimmed V and J ends, which lost 1 base and 4 bases, there was a span of 11 bases. This CDR3 contains 15 residues. The CDR3 DNA sequence: TGTGCCAGCAGCGTATCCCCCGGGCCCACCGGGGAGCTGTTTTTT. As protein: CASSVSPGPTGELFF.

The V call is TRBV30, the J call TRBJ1-2; no reliable D call. The CDR3 extends over 13 amino acids. V was pared by 5 bases and J by 3 bases, with 13 bases between. Germline V gene data show CDR1 as GTSNPN and CDR2 as SVGIG (reference sequence). CDR3 in DNA: TGTGCCTGGTGGATGGCGCGGGACTATGGCTACACCTTC. It encodes CAWWMARDYGYTF.